This is a list of T cell receptor beta chains from one sample in a study of shared clonotypes between healthy human individuals. The method was immunoSEQ multiplex PCR; TCRdb's version includes in-frame clones alone and lacks a portion of them. The data hold about 2.1 million clones, with 90% to 95% observed a single time. What was sequenced was naive CD8+ T cells from PBMCs. The receptor set was obtained from a man younger than 35 in good health. Some clones in this sample may be carry-over from other donors' samples. Both conserved end residues are part of each CDR3. The D gene is left open where the match is weak. A row's size may be missing; if present it is once, few, many or a size class.

v_call: TRBV4-3
clone_size: -
d_call: -
j_call: TRBJ1-2
cdr3_nt: TGCGCCAGCAGCTACCTCGGGGAAGGGCCTCCCGGCGGTGGCTACACCTTC
cdr3_aa: CASSYLGEGPPGGGYTF

v_call: TRBV7-3
clone_size: -
d_call: -
j_call: TRBJ2-7
cdr3_nt: TGTGCCAGCAGCTTAACACGGGGCTACGAGCAGTACTTC
cdr3_aa: CASSLTRGYEQYF

v_call: TRBV7-9
clone_size: -
d_call: -
j_call: TRBJ2-5
cdr3_nt: TGTGCCAGCAGCTTAGCGAAGGGCGGTGAAGCTTCAGAGACCCAGTACTTC
cdr3_aa: CASSLAKGGEASETQYF

v_call: TRBV29-1
clone_size: -
d_call: -
j_call: TRBJ1-6
cdr3_nt: TGCAGCGTTCCATTAGACGGGGCCCTCCACTTT
cdr3_aa: CSVPLDGALHF

v_call: TRBV15
clone_size: -
d_call: -
j_call: TRBJ1-4
cdr3_nt: TGTGCCACCAGCAGGGACCCGGGAGGAACTAATGAAAAACTGTTTTTT
cdr3_aa: CATSRDPGGTNEKLFF

v_call: TRBV5-6
clone_size: few
d_call: -
j_call: TRBJ2-2
cdr3_nt: TGTGCCAGCAGCTTGGGGGAGAACACCGGGGAGCTGTTTTTT
cdr3_aa: CASSLGENTGELFF

v_call: TRBV30
clone_size: -
d_call: -
j_call: TRBJ2-7
cdr3_nt: TGTGCCTGGACCCCTGACTCCAACCCCTACGAGCAGTACTTC
cdr3_aa: CAWTPDSNPYEQYF

v_call: TRBV9
clone_size: -
d_call: -
j_call: TRBJ2-1
cdr3_nt: TGTGCCAGCAGCCCCGGGCTCCCATCCAGGGAGCAGTTCTTC
cdr3_aa: CASSPGLPSREQFF

v_call: TRBV13
clone_size: -
d_call: -
j_call: TRBJ1-2
cdr3_nt: TGTGCCAGCAGCTTAGGTGGGGGATACTATGGCTACACCTTC
cdr3_aa: CASSLGGGYYGYTF

v_call: TRBV28
clone_size: -
d_call: -
j_call: TRBJ1-5
cdr3_nt: TGTGCCAGCAGTTTCGCCCGGGAGAGCAGTAGCAATCAGCCCCAGCATTTT
cdr3_aa: CASSFARESSSNQPQHF

v_call: TRBV19
clone_size: -
d_call: TRBD1
j_call: TRBJ2-2
cdr3_nt: TGTGCCAGCGGGACAGGGATTGCCGGGGAGCTGTTTTTT
cdr3_aa: CASGTGIAGELFF

v_call: TRBV7-9
clone_size: -
d_call: -
j_call: TRBJ2-2
cdr3_nt: TGTGCCAGCAGCCTAATGACAGGATGGGGCGCCGGGGAGCTGTTTTTT
cdr3_aa: CASSLMTGWGAGELFF

v_call: TRBV16
clone_size: -
d_call: -
j_call: TRBJ1-2
cdr3_nt: TGTGCCAGCAGCCAATCGGTCAGGGAGGGCTATGGCTACACCTTC
cdr3_aa: CASSQSVREGYGYTF

v_call: TRBV5-1
clone_size: -
d_call: TRBD2
j_call: TRBJ2-7
cdr3_nt: TGCGCCAGCAGCCCCGACGCCGGGACTAGCGGTCCTCCAGGGGAGCAGTACTTC
cdr3_aa: CASSPDAGTSGPPGEQYF

v_call: TRBV2
clone_size: -
d_call: TRBD1
j_call: TRBJ2-3
cdr3_nt: TGTGCCAGGGACTCGGGACAGGGAAGCACAGATACGCAGTATTTT
cdr3_aa: CARDSGQGSTDTQYF

v_call: TRBV29-1
clone_size: -
d_call: -
j_call: TRBJ2-7
cdr3_nt: TGCAGCGTTGAAGATGAGGGTATGTACGAGCAGTACTTC
cdr3_aa: CSVEDEGMYEQYF

v_call: TRBV28
clone_size: -
d_call: TRBD1
j_call: TRBJ2-7
cdr3_nt: TGTGCCAGCAGATCGACAGGGGGCAACTACGAGCAGTACTTC
cdr3_aa: CASRSTGGNYEQYF